A selection of T cell receptor beta chains follows, all from one sample in a study of cytomegalovirus exposure and HLA in healthy donors. The protocol was immunoSEQ multiplex PCR, while the TCRdb copy is restricted to in-frame clones and leaves out a portion. The data contain 150,000 to 200,000 clones, less than 80% of them singletons. The sample taken for sequencing was PBMCs. All receptors derive from a woman aged 25 to 39 in good health and CMV-seropositive. Both conserved end residues are part of each CDR3. The order of the fields is J gene, clone size, V gene, D gene, CDR3 DNA, CDR3 protein. D genes are given only for firm matches. A clone size is listed for some rows: how often the clone was seen (once, few, many), or a class if it is expanded.

J: TRBJ2-1
size: -
V: TRBV4-3
D: -
DNA: TGCGCCAGCAGCCAGGCCGGACAGTCCTTAAATGAGCAGTTCTTC
CDR3: CASSQAGQSLNEQFF

J: TRBJ2-1
size: -
V: TRBV4-2
D: -
DNA: TGTGCCAGCAGCCAAGCTAGAGACCCCTACAATGAGCAGTTCTTC
CDR3: CASSQARDPYNEQFF

J: TRBJ2-5
size: -
V: TRBV11-2
D: TRBD2
DNA: TGTGCCAGCAGCTTATCAGGCGGGGGGTGGGAGACCCAGTACTTC
CDR3: CASSLSGGGWETQYF

J: TRBJ2-7
size: -
V: TRBV7-7
D: -
DNA: TGTGCCAGCAGCCCAACCCCAGGGGCCTGGGAGCAGTACTTC
CDR3: CASSPTPGAWEQYF

J: TRBJ1-5
size: few
V: TRBV2
D: TRBD1
DNA: TGTGCCAGCAGCCTACAGGGGGCTTACCAGCCCCAGCATTTT
CDR3: CASSLQGAYQPQHF

J: TRBJ1-4
size: -
V: TRBV4-3
D: -
DNA: TGCGCCAGCAGCCAAGATTCTGGACGGGGCGGGGGTTTGTCAGGACTGTTTTTT
CDR3: CASSQDSGRGGGLSGLFF

J: TRBJ2-7
size: -
V: TRBV10-2
D: TRBD1
DNA: TGCGCCAGCTCCCCAGGGGGCAGGTACGAGCAGTACTTC
CDR3: CASSPGGRYEQYF

J: TRBJ2-7
size: -
V: TRBV7-2
D: -
DNA: TGTGCCAGCAGCTTAGCGCCAGGGTGGCTCTACGAGCAGTACTTC
CDR3: CASSLAPGWLYEQYF

J: TRBJ2-7
size: once
V: TRBV7-8
D: -
DNA: TGTGCCAGCAGCTTTACCTTGGGCCAGGGGTCGGTCTACGAGCAGTACTTC
CDR3: CASSFTLGQGSVYEQYF

J: TRBJ2-3
size: few
V: TRBV6-6
D: -
DNA: TGTGCCAGCAGTTACTCTGTCCCGACAGATACGCAGTATTTT
CDR3: CASSYSVPTDTQYF

J: TRBJ2-7
size: -
V: TRBV6-4
D: TRBD2
DNA: TGTGCCAGCAGCCAAGGACTAGCGGGGGGTTTCGAGCAGTACTTC
CDR3: CASSQGLAGGFEQYF

J: TRBJ2-2
size: few
V: TRBV11-2
D: TRBD1
DNA: TGTGCCAGCAGCTTAGAGGGCCAGGGGGCGAACACCGGGGAGCTGTTTTTT
CDR3: CASSLEGQGANTGELFF

J: TRBJ2-1
size: -
V: TRBV5-8
D: TRBD2
DNA: TGTGCCAGCACCCATGGACTAGCGGGGGTCTCCTACAATGAGCAGTTCTTC
CDR3: CASTHGLAGVSYNEQFF

J: TRBJ2-2
size: -
V: TRBV9
D: TRBD2
DNA: TGTGCCAGCAGCAACGGACTAGAGGGCGGGGAGCTGTTTTTT
CDR3: CASSNGLEGGELFF

J: TRBJ2-7
size: -
V: TRBV5-4
D: -
DNA: TGTGCCAGCAGCCGCCCTCCCAGAGGGGAGCAGTACTTC
CDR3: CASSRPPRGEQYF

J: TRBJ1-1
size: -
V: TRBV27
D: -
DNA: TGTGCCAGCAGTAATGGGGCCGTTGTCACTGAAGCTTTCTTT
CDR3: CASSNGAVVTEAFF

J: TRBJ2-7
size: -
V: TRBV7-9
D: -
DNA: TGTGCCAGCAGGCAACCGGGACAACCAAATCGGGCCTACGAGCAGTACTTC
CDR3: CASRQPGQPNRAYEQYF

J: TRBJ2-7
size: -
V: TRBV9
D: -
DNA: TGTGCCAGCGGGCGGGGAGGCTACGAGCAGTACTTC
CDR3: CASGRGGYEQYF

J: TRBJ2-3
size: once
V: TRBV2
D: TRBD1
DNA: TGTGCCACGAGAACCGGGACAGGGAGTGGAGATACGCAGTATTTT
CDR3: CATRTGTGSGDTQYF

J: TRBJ2-7
size: -
V: TRBV29-1
D: TRBD2
DNA: TGCAGCGTTTCCTCGGGAGTAGCGGGAGGCTACGAGCAGTACTTC
CDR3: CSVSSGVAGGYEQYF

J: TRBJ1-5
size: -
V: TRBV6-1
D: -
DNA: TGTGCCAGCAGTGAAGCATGGTTGGGGGACAAGTCGGCCCAGCATTTT
CDR3: CASSEAWLGDKSAQHF

J: TRBJ2-1
size: -
V: TRBV4-3
D: TRBD2
DNA: TGCGCCAGCAGCCAAGACCGGGGGGATGAGCAGTTCTTC
CDR3: CASSQDRGDEQFF

J: TRBJ1-2
size: -
V: TRBV7-9
D: -
DNA: TGTGCCAGCAGCTTAAGTGGGGGAGGGCATGGCTACACCTTC
CDR3: CASSLSGGGHGYTF

J: TRBJ2-3
size: -
V: TRBV7-6
D: TRBD1
DNA: TGTGCCAGCAGCCTACAGGGGGCGCAAATAGATACGCAGTATTTT
CDR3: CASSLQGAQIDTQYF

J: TRBJ1-1
size: -
V: TRBV30
D: -
DNA: TGTGCCTGGAACCCCGGGGGACGGACTGAAGCTTTCTTT
CDR3: CAWNPGGRTEAFF

J: TRBJ2-3
size: -
V: TRBV10-2
D: TRBD1
DNA: TGCGCCAGCAGGCGGACAGGGATAGGAGATACGCAGTATTTT
CDR3: CASRRTGIGDTQYF

J: TRBJ1-2
size: -
V: TRBV10-3
D: -
DNA: TGTGCCATCAGTGAACGGGGGGTAGATGGCTACACCTTC
CDR3: CAISERGVDGYTF

J: TRBJ2-3
size: -
V: TRBV5-8
D: TRBD2
DNA: TGTGCCAGCAGCTCGGGACTAGCGGTTATCACAGATACGCAGTATTTT
CDR3: CASSSGLAVITDTQYF

J: TRBJ1-2
size: once
V: TRBV2
D: -
DNA: TGTGCCAGCAGTCGTACAGGGCTCTATGGCTACACCTTC
CDR3: CASSRTGLYGYTF

J: TRBJ2-5
size: -
V: TRBV4-3
D: TRBD1
DNA: TGCGCCAGCAGCCAAGCCCTCAGGGGGCTAGAGACCCAGTACTTC
CDR3: CASSQALRGLETQYF

J: TRBJ2-7
size: -
V: TRBV5-1
D: TRBD1
DNA: TGCGCCAGCAGCTCAGGGGGCTCCTACGAGCAGTACTTC
CDR3: CASSSGGSYEQYF

J: TRBJ1-2
size: -
V: TRBV6-5
D: -
DNA: TGTGCCAGCAGCCCTGCACGGTTTTATGGCTACACCTTC
CDR3: CASSPARFYGYTF

J: TRBJ2-1
size: -
V: TRBV5-6
D: -
DNA: TGTGCCAGCAGCTTCCTGGGGGGGCACAACAATGAGCAGTTCTTC
CDR3: CASSFLGGHNNEQFF

J: TRBJ1-5
size: -
V: TRBV6-5
D: TRBD1
DNA: TGTGCCAGCAGTTACCAAGGGACAGCCACCCCCCAGCATTTT
CDR3: CASSYQGTATPQHF

J: TRBJ1-4
size: -
V: TRBV5-6
D: TRBD1
DNA: TGTGCCAGCAGCCCCGACAGGGGAGACGAAAAACTGTTTTTT
CDR3: CASSPDRGDEKLFF

J: TRBJ2-1
size: -
V: TRBV7-2
D: -
DNA: TGTGCCAGCAGCTCGGGACAAATCTCCTACAATGAGCAGTTCTTC
CDR3: CASSSGQISYNEQFF

J: TRBJ1-2
size: -
V: TRBV6-6
D: TRBD1
DNA: TGTGCCAGCAGGGGGGACAGCACAAACTATGGCTACACCTTC
CDR3: CASRGDSTNYGYTF

J: TRBJ1-5
size: -
V: TRBV4-2
D: TRBD1
DNA: TGTGCCAGCAGCCAAGGGACAGGGGAGAGTCGGCCCCAGCATTTT
CDR3: CASSQGTGESRPQHF

J: TRBJ1-2
size: -
V: TRBV6-6
D: TRBD1
DNA: TGTGCCAGCAGATTGGACAGGGGGGTTGGCTATGGCTACACCTTC
CDR3: CASRLDRGVGYGYTF

J: TRBJ2-2
size: -
V: TRBV7-2
D: -
DNA: TGTGCCAGCAGCTTAAGGTTGGCAGCGTCCGGGGAGCTGTTTTTT
CDR3: CASSLRLAASGELFF

J: TRBJ2-7
size: -
V: TRBV12-2
D: -
DNA: TGTGCAAGTCGCTCACTCCCGCCTTCGGACAGGACAACCTACGAGCAGTACTTC
CDR3: CASRSLPPSDRTTYEQYF

J: TRBJ1-4
size: -
V: TRBV10-3
D: TRBD1
DNA: TGTGCCATCGGGGTGGACGAGGGGGCCGATAATGAAAAACTGTTTTTT
CDR3: CAIGVDEGADNEKLFF

J: TRBJ1-2
size: -
V: TRBV2
D: TRBD1
DNA: TGTGCCAGCAGTCAACTCACCCTTTACAGGGGGCATGGCTACACCTTC
CDR3: CASSQLTLYRGHGYTF

J: TRBJ2-7
size: -
V: TRBV9
D: TRBD1
DNA: TGTGCCAGCAGCGGCGACAGGGATTACGAGCAGTACTTC
CDR3: CASSGDRDYEQYF

J: TRBJ2-7
size: -
V: TRBV29-1
D: TRBD2
DNA: TGCAGCGTTGTAAGGACTAGCGGGTACGAGCAGTACTTC
CDR3: CSVVRTSGYEQYF

J: TRBJ2-5
size: once
V: TRBV4-3
D: -
DNA: TGCGCCAGCAGCCCTTCGGACCAGGGGACCTCGGAGACCCAGTACTTC
CDR3: CASSPSDQGTSETQYF

J: TRBJ1-1
size: -
V: TRBV19
D: -
DNA: TGTGCCACTTTTGACAGGACGAACACTGAAGCTTTCTTT
CDR3: CATFDRTNTEAFF

J: TRBJ2-3
size: -
V: TRBV1
D: -
DNA: TGCACCAGCAGCCTTCCCAAGGGCACGAGCGGGGGCCTAGGAGGCACAGATACGCAGTATTTT
CDR3: CTSSLPKGTSGGLGGTDTQYF

J: TRBJ2-1
size: -
V: TRBV6-1
D: -
DNA: TGTGCCAGTAGGTGGTCAGGGGACAATGAGCAGTTCTTC
CDR3: CASRWSGDNEQFF

J: TRBJ2-7
size: -
V: TRBV5-6
D: TRBD1
DNA: TGTGCCAGCAGCTTGGGTCCAGGGGGTTACGAGCAGTACTTC
CDR3: CASSLGPGGYEQYF

J: TRBJ1-2
size: -
V: TRBV11-2
D: TRBD1
DNA: TGTGCCAGCAGTCCACAGGGGGACGGGGGCTACACCTTC
CDR3: CASSPQGDGGYTF

J: TRBJ1-1
size: -
V: TRBV5-1
D: -
DNA: TGCGCCAGCAGCTTGGGACAGCAGGGCACGAACACTGAAGCTTTCTTT
CDR3: CASSLGQQGTNTEAFF